Sequencing of this T cell receptor (beta chain) was carried out in a study of blood T cell repertoires in COVID-19. Study overall: The origin of the acute and convalescent COVID-19 samples was the United States, Italy and Spain. PBMCs, B-cell-depleted T cells, or T cells were the source of the cDNA or gDNA that made up the material.

The protocol was immunoSEQ multiplex PCR, while the TCRdb copy is restricted to in-frame clones and leaves out a portion. Of under 350,000 clones in the sample, around 86% were seen once. The junction had 7 bases not matched to a gene; V was cut back by 6 bases and J by 6 bases. The CDR3 sequence is 14 residues long. Germline V gene data show CDR1 as SNHLY and CDR2 as FYNNEI. Participant ages covered about 18 to 89 years across 20 to 30 US areas. The source is a woman in her forties with acute COVID-19. The genes are TRBV2 and TRBJ1-5; 8 positions agree with TRBD1. The material sequenced was PBMCs or T cells enriched from blood (not recorded which). The CDR3 sequence is CASSVTGDSQPQHF. The CDR3 nucleotides read TGTGCCAGCAGCGTGACAGGGGACAGTCAGCCCCAGCATTTT.